The present T cell receptor (beta chain) was sequenced within a study of cytomegalovirus exposure and HLA in healthy donors. Germline-derived CDR1 and CDR2 are SGHVS and FNYEAQ. The CDR3 is made up of 15 amino acids. V lost 1 base to trimming and J lost 6 bases, with 16 bases between them. The PCR contained 60 Vbeta and 13 Jbeta primers. Generated by immunoSEQ multiplex PCR, the TCRdb table keeps only in-frame clones and is missing some. The repertoire consists of under 250,000 clones, with about 81% occurring once and the leading ten covering 2.5% to 3%. The sequencing input was PBMCs. V usage is TRBV7-6 and J usage is TRBJ2-7, with TRBD1 as a possible D gene (6 bases). The receptor was derived from a woman aged 40 to 50 in good health and CMV-seronegative. The chain's CDR3 is CASSLELGRGGEQYF. The DNA for the CDR3 is TGTGCCAGCAGCTTAGAATTAGGCAGGGGTGGCGAGCAGTACTTC.